This TCR beta chain was identified during a study of T cells after yellow fever vaccination. The study, taken as a whole, reports: Although the secondary response was weaker, it peaked faster, at day 5 versus 15. FACS-sorted repertoires could contain abundant clonotypes contaminating from the bulk population.

This clonotype has ten or more counts. Antigen specificity is unknown. This CDR3 is built from 12 residues. V lost 2 bases and J lost 3, with 5 bases in between. Per germline, CDR1 MDHEN and CDR2 SYDVKM. Template switching with 5'RACE generated the TCR cDNA and added a universal primer site and UMIs. TCRdb ran MiXCR on the 5' RACE reads and lists one entry per CDR3 protein. The data contain 200,000 to 250,000 distinct CDR3 sequences, approximately 3% of them seen just once; the ten biggest clones take up around 3%. This specimen consisted of CD4+ T cells sorted from PBMCs, obtained 10 days after the yellow fever booster vaccination. This receptor was taken from a man aged 18 to 30 who received the YFV17D yellow fever vaccine. The chain combines TRBV28 with TRBJ2-7; D not certain. The CDR3 sequence is CASSLKGYEQYV. For the CDR3, the DNA is TGTGCCAGCAGTTTAAAAGGCTACGAGCAGTACGTC.